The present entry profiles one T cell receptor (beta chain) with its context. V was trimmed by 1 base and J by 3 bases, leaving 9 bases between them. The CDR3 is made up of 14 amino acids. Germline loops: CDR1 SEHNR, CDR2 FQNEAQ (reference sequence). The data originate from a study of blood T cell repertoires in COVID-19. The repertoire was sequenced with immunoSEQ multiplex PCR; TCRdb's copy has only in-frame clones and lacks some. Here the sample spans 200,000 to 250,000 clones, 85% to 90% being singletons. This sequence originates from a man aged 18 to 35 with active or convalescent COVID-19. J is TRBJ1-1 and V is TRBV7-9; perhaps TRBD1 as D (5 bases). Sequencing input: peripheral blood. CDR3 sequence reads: CASSLDLGDTEAFF. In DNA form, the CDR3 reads TGTGCCAGCAGCTTAGATTTAGGGGACACTGAAGCTTTCTTT.